Listed below are T cell receptor beta chains from one sample, sequenced in a study of early T cells in non-severe SARS-CoV-2 infection. TCRdb re-called the 5' RACE reads with MiXCR, one entry per CDR3 protein. The table shows some 67,000 distinct CDR3 sequences, with about 9% occurring only once. Sequenced here: whole blood, sampled at baseline. The receptors come from an adult who was a healthcare worker with PCR-confirmed SARS-CoV-2 infection or an uninfected control (not recorded which). The CDR3 runs from the conserved cysteine through the conserved F or W. Each record gives: J gene, D gene, V gene, clone size, CDR3 protein, CDR3 DNA. A D gene is named only where the DNA matches it firmly. Only some rows state a clone size, as once, few, many or a class for expanded clones.

J gene: TRBJ2-3; D gene: NA; V gene: TRBV11-2; clone size: NA; CDR3 protein: CASSLDTGYGTDTQYF; CDR3 DNA: TGTGCCAGCAGCTTAGACACAGGTTATGGCACAGATACGCAGTATTTT
J gene: TRBJ2-3; D gene: TRBD2; V gene: TRBV7-2; clone size: NA; CDR3 protein: CASSQTSGSFRDTQYF; CDR3 DNA: TGTGCCAGCAGTCAGACTAGCGGGAGTTTTAGAGATACGCAGTATTTT
J gene: TRBJ2-7; D gene: TRBD1; V gene: TRBV3-1; clone size: NA; CDR3 protein: CASSPTGTGPYEQYF; CDR3 DNA: TGTGCCAGCAGCCCGACCGGGACAGGGCCCTACGAGCAGTACTTC
J gene: TRBJ2-2; D gene: TRBD1; V gene: TRBV10-3; clone size: many; CDR3 protein: CAISESGTANTGELFF; CDR3 DNA: TGTGCCATCAGTGAATCCGGGACAGCGAACACCGGGGAGCTGTTTTTT
J gene: TRBJ2-3; D gene: TRBD1; V gene: TRBV4-1; clone size: NA; CDR3 protein: CASNRDSSTDTQYF; CDR3 DNA: TGCGCCAGCAACCGGGACAGTAGCACAGATACGCAGTATTTT
J gene: TRBJ1-2; D gene: NA; V gene: TRBV20-1; clone size: many; CDR3 protein: CSAKTGTSNYGYTF; CDR3 DNA: TGCAGTGCTAAAACCGGGACATCTAACTATGGCTACACCTTC
J gene: TRBJ2-3; D gene: TRBD2; V gene: TRBV6-4; clone size: NA; CDR3 protein: CASSETSGGSDTQYF; CDR3 DNA: TGTGCCAGCAGTGAAACTAGCGGTGGGTCAGATACGCAGTATTTT
J gene: TRBJ2-1; D gene: TRBD2; V gene: TRBV7-2; clone size: NA; CDR3 protein: CASSSRTSGRGRSYNEQFF; CDR3 DNA: TGTGCCAGCAGCTCTCGGACTAGCGGGAGGGGACGCTCCTACAATGAGCAGTTCTTC
J gene: TRBJ1-6; D gene: NA; V gene: TRBV12-3/TRBV12-4; clone size: NA; CDR3 protein: CASSLSATGDNSPLHF; CDR3 DNA: TGTGCCAGCAGTTTATCGGCGACCGGGGATAATTCACCCCTCCACTTT
J gene: TRBJ2-1; D gene: NA; V gene: TRBV12-5; clone size: few; CDR3 protein: CASGFDRSRAQFF; CDR3 DNA: TGTGCTAGTGGTTTTGACAGGTCACGGGCGCAGTTCTTC
J gene: TRBJ2-1; D gene: NA; V gene: TRBV11-2; clone size: many; CDR3 protein: CASSLDYGDNEQFF; CDR3 DNA: TGTGCCAGCAGCTTAGATTATGGGGACAATGAGCAGTTCTTC
J gene: TRBJ1-1; D gene: NA; V gene: TRBV14; clone size: many; CDR3 protein: CASSQGMNTEAFF; CDR3 DNA: TGTGCCAGCAGCCAGGGGATGAACACTGAAGCTTTCTTT
J gene: TRBJ2-1; D gene: TRBD2; V gene: TRBV24-1; clone size: NA; CDR3 protein: CATSEPGLVGQFF; CDR3 DNA: TGTGCCACCAGTGAACCGGGACTAGTAGGGCAGTTCTTC
J gene: TRBJ1-1; D gene: TRBD1; V gene: TRBV7-9; clone size: few; CDR3 protein: CASSRDSELNTEAFF; CDR3 DNA: TGTGCCAGCAGCCGGGACAGCGAATTGAACACTGAAGCTTTCTTT
J gene: TRBJ2-2; D gene: NA; V gene: TRBV28; clone size: NA; CDR3 protein: CASRPYWDTGELFF; CDR3 DNA: TGTGCCAGCAGGCCATACTGGGACACCGGGGAGCTGTTTTTT
J gene: TRBJ2-4; D gene: TRBD1; V gene: TRBV28; clone size: NA; CDR3 protein: CASSSPGTVNIQYF; CDR3 DNA: TGTGCCAGCAGCTCCCCAGGGACAGTAAACATTCAGTACTTC
J gene: TRBJ1-3; D gene: NA; V gene: TRBV6-2/TRBV6-3; clone size: medium-sized; CDR3 protein: CASSYSSNPGNTIYF; CDR3 DNA: TGTGCCAGCAGTTACTCTTCCAATCCTGGAAACACCATATATTTT
J gene: TRBJ1-1; D gene: NA; V gene: TRBV20-1; clone size: many; CDR3 protein: CSASPIHAADTEAFF; CDR3 DNA: TGCAGTGCTAGTCCCATCCACGCTGCTGATACTGAAGCTTTCTTT
J gene: TRBJ2-3; D gene: TRBD2; V gene: TRBV28; clone size: many; CDR3 protein: CASSRGVAGLTDTQYF; CDR3 DNA: TGTGCCAGCAGCCGCGGGGTAGCGGGGCTCACAGATACGCAGTATTTT
J gene: TRBJ2-4; D gene: NA; V gene: TRBV28; clone size: NA; CDR3 protein: CASSPPRIAKNIQYF; CDR3 DNA: TGTGCCAGCAGCCCTCCCCGAATAGCCAAAAACATTCAGTACTTC
J gene: TRBJ2-3; D gene: NA; V gene: TRBV29-1; clone size: NA; CDR3 protein: CSVEAVLADTQYF; CDR3 DNA: TGCAGCGTTGAAGCGGTTTTGGCAGATACGCAGTATTTT
J gene: TRBJ2-7; D gene: NA; V gene: TRBV3-1; clone size: few; CDR3 protein: CASSQKIVGPYEQYF; CDR3 DNA: TGTGCCAGCAGCCAAAAGATAGTCGGGCCCTACGAGCAGTACTTC
J gene: TRBJ2-7; D gene: NA; V gene: TRBV7-2; clone size: many; CDR3 protein: CASSPSVLDEQYF; CDR3 DNA: TGTGCCAGCAGCCCGAGCGTCCTTGACGAGCAGTACTTC
J gene: TRBJ1-1; D gene: TRBD1; V gene: TRBV10-2; clone size: NA; CDR3 protein: CASSEAGGNTEAFF; CDR3 DNA: TGCGCCAGCAGTGAGGCAGGGGGGAACACTGAAGCTTTCTTT
J gene: TRBJ2-7; D gene: NA; V gene: TRBV7-6; clone size: few; CDR3 protein: CASSLGSGLLDEQYF; CDR3 DNA: TGTGCCAGCAGCTTAGGCTCAGGCCTTCTAGACGAGCAGTACTTC
J gene: TRBJ2-3; D gene: TRBD2; V gene: TRBV29-1; clone size: few; CDR3 protein: CSGRLAGPTDTQYF; CDR3 DNA: TGCAGCGGGAGACTAGCGGGGCCCACAGATACGCAGTATTTT
J gene: TRBJ2-7; D gene: NA; V gene: TRBV28; clone size: many; CDR3 protein: CASAEGTYEQYF; CDR3 DNA: TGTGCCAGCGCAGAAGGGACCTACGAGCAGTACTTC
J gene: TRBJ2-1; D gene: TRBD1; V gene: TRBV6-2/TRBV6-3; clone size: NA; CDR3 protein: CASNDRGKYNEQFF; CDR3 DNA: TGTGCCAGCAACGACAGGGGGAAGTACAATGAGCAGTTCTTC
J gene: TRBJ2-3; D gene: NA; V gene: TRBV29-1; clone size: NA; CDR3 protein: CSVDRGDTQYF; CDR3 DNA: TGCAGCGTTGATCGCGGAGATACGCAGTATTTT
J gene: TRBJ1-6; D gene: NA; V gene: TRBV7-2; clone size: few; CDR3 protein: CASSLGLLGDSPLHF; CDR3 DNA: TGTGCCAGCAGCTTAGGCTTATTGGGGGATTCACCCCTCCACTTT
J gene: TRBJ2-6; D gene: NA; V gene: TRBV7-2; clone size: medium-sized; CDR3 protein: CASSLGGALSGANVLTF; CDR3 DNA: TGTGCCAGCAGCTTAGGAGGGGCGCTTTCTGGGGCCAACGTCCTGACTTTC
J gene: TRBJ2-7; D gene: NA; V gene: TRBV29-1; clone size: NA; CDR3 protein: CSVATRTNEQYF; CDR3 DNA: TGCAGCGTTGCGACTAGGACCAACGAGCAGTACTTC
J gene: TRBJ1-3; D gene: NA; V gene: TRBV28; clone size: many; CDR3 protein: CASRWDRIPSPVSGNTIYF; CDR3 DNA: TGTGCCAGCAGATGGGACCGCATACCGAGCCCGGTTTCTGGAAACACCATATATTTT
J gene: TRBJ1-2; D gene: TRBD1; V gene: TRBV4-2; clone size: medium-sized; CDR3 protein: CASSPGGFNYGYTF; CDR3 DNA: TGTGCCAGCAGCCCAGGGGGTTTTAACTATGGCTACACCTTC
J gene: TRBJ2-1; D gene: TRBD2; V gene: TRBV20-1; clone size: many; CDR3 protein: CSARDRQGGSLSYNEQFF; CDR3 DNA: TGCAGTGCTAGAGATCGTCAGGGCGGGAGCCTCTCCTACAATGAGCAGTTCTTC
J gene: TRBJ2-7; D gene: NA; V gene: TRBV2; clone size: few; CDR3 protein: CASSGRDREQYF; CDR3 DNA: TGTGCCAGCAGTGGTCGGGACCGCGAGCAGTACTTC
J gene: TRBJ2-2; D gene: NA; V gene: TRBV7-2; clone size: NA; CDR3 protein: CASSRGHVELFF; CDR3 DNA: TGTGCCAGCAGCCGGGGGCATGTGGAGCTGTTTTTT